These T cell receptor beta chains were read from a single sample in a study of T cell responses to AZD1222 COVID-19 vaccine. TCRdb's table, derived via immunoSEQ multiplex PCR, lists solely in-frame clones and lacks some. The sample includes 75,000 to 80,000 clones, under 90% of them seen just once. The starting material was peripheral blood, obtained 28 days after the second AZD1222 dose. The receptor source for this set is an adult who received the AZD1222 COVID-19 vaccine. CDR3s include the opening cysteine and the closing phenylalanine or tryptophan. Size is omitted from some rows. Given values are once, few, many or a class for expanded clones.

cdr3_aa v_call clone_size j_call
CASNRQGGNQPQHF TRBV2 . TRBJ1-5
CASWPSSSYNSPLHF TRBV6-5 . TRBJ1-6
CASSSQGSLRSPLHF TRBV6-6 . TRBJ1-6
CATSVGTGSSYEQYF TRBV24-1 . TRBJ2-7
CASSPYQGADNYGYTF TRBV18 . TRBJ1-2
CACDFRDSHGYTF TRBV30 . TRBJ1-2
CAIRGDSGLYGYTF TRBV10-3 . TRBJ1-2
CASSVNNSPLHF TRBV9 few TRBJ1-6
CASSLPRGDGYTF TRBV7-9 . TRBJ1-2
CASSRTGTYNSPLHF TRBV5-1 . TRBJ1-6
CASSPDRTRYEQYF TRBV7-9 . TRBJ2-7
CAWSLSGGPYEQYF TRBV30 . TRBJ2-7
CASSSMAGYEQYF TRBV7-2 . TRBJ2-7
CASRDLSSYEQYF TRBV6-5 . TRBJ2-7
CSARPQNEQYF TRBV20-1 . TRBJ2-7
CASSIGYGGTEQYF TRBV19 . TRBJ2-7
CASSSLGGNSYEQYF TRBV19 . TRBJ2-7
CASSIKPYSNQPQHF TRBV21-1 . TRBJ1-5
CASSVRYGQGTNEKLFF TRBV5-4 few TRBJ1-4
CASSPQYGGNEAFF TRBV7-9 once TRBJ1-1
CASSQPLGYNEKLFF TRBV4-1 . TRBJ1-4
CASSLSDYNEQYF TRBV6-5 . TRBJ2-7
CSASPRDSAQETQYF TRBV20-1 . TRBJ2-5
CASSLGLAADTQYF TRBV7-2 . TRBJ2-3
CASSYRYNNEQFF TRBV6-5 once TRBJ2-1
CATLEGNTIYF TRBV10-3 . TRBJ1-3
CASSLRGPSTDTQYF TRBV5-1 . TRBJ2-3